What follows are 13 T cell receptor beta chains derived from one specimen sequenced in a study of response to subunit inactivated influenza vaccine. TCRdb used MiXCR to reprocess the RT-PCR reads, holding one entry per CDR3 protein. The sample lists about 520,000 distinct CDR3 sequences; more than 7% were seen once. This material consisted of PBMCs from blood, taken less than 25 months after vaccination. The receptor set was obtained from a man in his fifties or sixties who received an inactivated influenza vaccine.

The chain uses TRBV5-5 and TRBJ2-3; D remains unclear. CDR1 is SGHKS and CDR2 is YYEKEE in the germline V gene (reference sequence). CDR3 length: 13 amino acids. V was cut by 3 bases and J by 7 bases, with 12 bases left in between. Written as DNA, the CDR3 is TGTGCCAGCAGCTCCGCCGGGCGAAATACGCAGTATTTT. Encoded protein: CASSSAGRNTQYF.

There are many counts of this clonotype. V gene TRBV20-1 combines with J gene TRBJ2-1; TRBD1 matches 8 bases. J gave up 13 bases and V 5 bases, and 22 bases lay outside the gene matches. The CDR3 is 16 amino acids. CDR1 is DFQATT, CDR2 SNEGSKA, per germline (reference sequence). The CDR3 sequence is CSAPSKGQGMGHGQFF. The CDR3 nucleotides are TGCAGTGCTCCCTCAAAAGGACAGGGAATGGGTCATGGTCAGTTCTTC.

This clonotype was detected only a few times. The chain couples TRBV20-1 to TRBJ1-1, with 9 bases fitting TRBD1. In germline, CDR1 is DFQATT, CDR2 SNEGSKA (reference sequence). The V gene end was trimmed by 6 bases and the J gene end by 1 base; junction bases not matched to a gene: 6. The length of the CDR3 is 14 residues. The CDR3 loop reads CSATGQGSNTEAFF. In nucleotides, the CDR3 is TGCAGTGCCACGGGACAGGGTTCGAACACTGAAGCTTTCTTT.

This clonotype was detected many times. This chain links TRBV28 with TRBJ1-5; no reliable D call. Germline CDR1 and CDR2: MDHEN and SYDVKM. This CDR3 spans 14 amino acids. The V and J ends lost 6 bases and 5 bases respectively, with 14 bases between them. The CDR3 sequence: CASRTGFRDQPQHF. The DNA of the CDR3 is TGTGCCAGCAGGACGGGGTTTAGGGATCAGCCCCAGCATTTT.

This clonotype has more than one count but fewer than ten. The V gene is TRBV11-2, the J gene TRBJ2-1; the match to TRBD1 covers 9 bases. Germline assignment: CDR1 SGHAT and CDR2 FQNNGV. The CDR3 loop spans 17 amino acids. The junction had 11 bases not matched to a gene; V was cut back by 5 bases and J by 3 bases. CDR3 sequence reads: CASSAGPGTGYYNEQFF. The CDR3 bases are TGTGCCAGCAGCGCCGGTCCCGGGACAGGGTACTACAATGAGCAGTTCTTC.

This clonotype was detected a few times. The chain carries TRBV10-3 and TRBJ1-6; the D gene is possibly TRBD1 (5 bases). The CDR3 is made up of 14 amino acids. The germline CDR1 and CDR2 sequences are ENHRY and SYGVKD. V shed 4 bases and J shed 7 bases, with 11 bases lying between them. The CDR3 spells CAISAVGENSPLHF. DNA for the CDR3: TGTGCCATCAGTGCTGTGGGGGAGAATTCACCCCTCCACTTT.

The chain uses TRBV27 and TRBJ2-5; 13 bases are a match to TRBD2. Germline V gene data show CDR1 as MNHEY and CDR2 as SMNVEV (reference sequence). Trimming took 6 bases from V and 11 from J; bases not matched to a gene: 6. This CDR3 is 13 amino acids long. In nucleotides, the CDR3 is TGTGCCAGCAGATCGGGACTAGCGGGATCTCAGTACTTC. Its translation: CASRSGLAGSQYF.

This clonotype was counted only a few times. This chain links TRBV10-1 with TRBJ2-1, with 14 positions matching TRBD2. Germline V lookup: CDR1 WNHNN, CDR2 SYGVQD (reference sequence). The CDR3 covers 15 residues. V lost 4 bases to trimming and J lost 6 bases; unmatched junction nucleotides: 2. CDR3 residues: CASSATSGGANEQFF. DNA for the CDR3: TGCGCCAGCAGTGCGACTAGCGGGGGGGCCAATGAGCAGTTCTTC.

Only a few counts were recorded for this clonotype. The CDR3 is CAISPGQGTSPLHF. The CDR3 DNA sequence: TGTGCCATCAGCCCGGGACAGGGGACTTCACCCCTCCACTTT. The chain carries TRBV10-3 and TRBJ1-6, with 10 positions matching TRBD1. Germline CDR1 ENHRY, CDR2 SYGVKD. The CDR3 length is 14 residues. The V and J ends lost 6 bases and 9 bases, in that order; junction bases with no gene match: 5.

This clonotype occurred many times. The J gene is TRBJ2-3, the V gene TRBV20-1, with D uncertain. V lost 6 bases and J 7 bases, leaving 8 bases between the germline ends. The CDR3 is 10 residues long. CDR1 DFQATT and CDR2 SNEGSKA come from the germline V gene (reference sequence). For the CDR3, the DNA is TGCAGTGCCTTTGATTATACGCAGTATTTT. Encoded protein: CSAFDYTQYF.

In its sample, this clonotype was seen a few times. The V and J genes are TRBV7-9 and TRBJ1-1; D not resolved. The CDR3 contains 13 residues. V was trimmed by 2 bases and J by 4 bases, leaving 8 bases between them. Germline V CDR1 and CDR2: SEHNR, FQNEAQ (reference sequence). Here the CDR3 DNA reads TGTGCCAGCAGCTTACAGGAGGGCACTGAAGCTTTCTTT. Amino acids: CASSLQEGTEAFF.

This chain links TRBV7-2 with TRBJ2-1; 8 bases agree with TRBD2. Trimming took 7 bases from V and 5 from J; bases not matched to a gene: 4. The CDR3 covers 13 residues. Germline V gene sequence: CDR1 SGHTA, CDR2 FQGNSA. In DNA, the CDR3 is TGTGCCAGCAACATACTAGCGGACAATGAGCAGTTCTTC. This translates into CASNILADNEQFF.

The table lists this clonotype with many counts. In nucleotides, the CDR3 is TGCAGCGGGATGACAGGCAGGTCCACTGAAGCTTTCTTT. Translating gives CSGMTGRSTEAFF. The chain combines TRBV29-1 with TRBJ1-1, with D maybe TRBD1 (6 bases). The V gene lost 7 bases and the J gene lost 4 bases, with 16 bases spanning the gap. CDR3 length equals 13 residues. Germline V lookup: CDR1 SQVTM, CDR2 ANQGSEA.